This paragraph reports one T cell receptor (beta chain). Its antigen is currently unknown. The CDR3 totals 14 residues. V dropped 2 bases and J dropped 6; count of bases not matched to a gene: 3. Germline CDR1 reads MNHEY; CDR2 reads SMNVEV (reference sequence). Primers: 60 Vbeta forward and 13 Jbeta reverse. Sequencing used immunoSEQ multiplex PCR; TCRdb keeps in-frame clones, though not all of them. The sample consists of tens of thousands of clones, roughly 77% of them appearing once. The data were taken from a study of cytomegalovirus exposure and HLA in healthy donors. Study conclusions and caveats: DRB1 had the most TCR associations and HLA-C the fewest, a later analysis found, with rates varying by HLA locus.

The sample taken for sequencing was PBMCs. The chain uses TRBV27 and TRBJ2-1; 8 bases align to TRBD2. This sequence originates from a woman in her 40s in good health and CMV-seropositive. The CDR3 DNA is TGTGCCAGCAGTTTACAGCGGGAGACCAATGAGCAGTTCTTC. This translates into CASSLQRETNEQFF.